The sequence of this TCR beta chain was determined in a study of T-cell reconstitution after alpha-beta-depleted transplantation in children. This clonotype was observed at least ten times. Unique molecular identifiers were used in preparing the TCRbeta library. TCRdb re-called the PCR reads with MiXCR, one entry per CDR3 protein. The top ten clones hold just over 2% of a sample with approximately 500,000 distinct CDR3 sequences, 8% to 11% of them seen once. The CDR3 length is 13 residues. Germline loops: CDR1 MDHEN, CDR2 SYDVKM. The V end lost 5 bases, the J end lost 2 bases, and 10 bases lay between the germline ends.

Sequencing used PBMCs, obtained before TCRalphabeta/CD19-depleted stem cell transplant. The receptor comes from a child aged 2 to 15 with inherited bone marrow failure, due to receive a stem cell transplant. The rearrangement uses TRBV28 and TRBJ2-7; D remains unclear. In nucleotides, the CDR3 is TGTGCCAGCAGTCTGATGCAGGCCTACGAGCAGTACTTC. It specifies CASSLMQAYEQYF. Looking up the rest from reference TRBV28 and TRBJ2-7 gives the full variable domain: DVKVTQSSRYLVKRTGEKVFLECVQDMDHENMFWYRQDPGLGLRLIYFSYDVKMKEKGDIPEGYSVSREKKERFSLILESASTNQTSMYLCASSLMQAYEQYFGPGTRLTVT.